This T cell receptor beta chain is drawn from a study of cytomegalovirus exposure and HLA in healthy donors. Overall study context: Most donors, 70% to 85% of over 350 genotyped, fell in the Caucasian-associated ancestry cluster.

The CDR3 runs 13 residues. Looked up from germline, CDR1 is MNHEY and CDR2 is SMNVEV (reference sequence). V was clipped by 3 bases and J by 4 bases, with 9 bases between them. The PCR ran on 60 Vbeta and 13 Jbeta primers. Only in-frame clones appear in the TCRdb table, and some are missing; sequencing was by immunoSEQ multiplex PCR. The sample holds under 200,000 clones, about 80% seen once. This clone has just one count. The sequence was collected from a man aged 25 to 40 in good health and CMV-seropositive. The chain is built from TRBV27 and TRBJ1-2; no definite D call. The material sequenced was PBMCs. The CDR3 nucleotides are TGTGCCAGCAGTTTCGGGGAGGGCTATGGCTACACCTTC. Translated, it gives CASSFGEGYGYTF.